These T cell receptor beta chains were read from a single sample in a study of T cells in Graves' hyperthyroidism and ophthalmopathy. TCRdb fed the multiplex PCR reads into MiXCR, producing one record per CDR3 protein. This sample carries some 490,000 distinct CDR3 sequences, about 20% of them seen once, and the ten largest clones take 49%. The sequenced material came from blood. These receptors originate from a woman between 65 and 79 years old with Graves' ophthalmopathy. CDR3s include the opening cysteine and the closing phenylalanine or tryptophan. The D gene is left open where the match is weak. Rows may omit the clone size; those that give it use once, few, many or a size class.

TRBJ2-7 | . | . | TRBV2 | CASSAMEGQYF | TGTGCCAGCAGCGCCATGGAGGGGCAGTACTTC
TRBJ1-1 | . | . | TRBV12-5 | CASGLMVNTEAFF | TGTGCTAGTGGTTTGATGGTGAACACTGAAGCTTTCTTT
TRBJ2-1 | TRBD2 | many | TRBV3-1 | CASSRGLAGEQFF | TGTGCCAGCAGCCGAGGATTAGCGGGTGAGCAGTTCTTC
TRBJ2-1 | TRBD2 | few | TRBV3-1 | CASSLKRGLRYEQFF | TGTGCCAGCTCCCTTAAGCGGGGACTTAGGTATGAGCAGTTCTTC
TRBJ1-6 | . | . | TRBV11-2 | CASTGGRNSPLHF | TGTGCCAGTACCGGGGGCCGGAATTCACCCCTCCACTTT
TRBJ1-5 | . | . | TRBV18 | CASSPGQGKAGGNQPQHF | TGTGCCAGCTCACCGGGACAAGGGAAGGCCGGCGGCAATCAGCCCCAGCATTTT
TRBJ2-1 | . | many | TRBV12-3/TRBV12-4 | CASSPRDGQVAEQFF | TGTGCCAGCAGCCCTCGAGATGGCCAGGTAGCTGAGCAGTTCTTC
TRBJ2-2 | . | . | TRBV7-9 | CASSQDYNSATGELFF | TGTGCCAGCAGCCAAGATTATAACAGCGCAACCGGGGAGCTGTTTTTT
TRBJ2-1 | TRBD2 | many | TRBV11-2 | CASSLAHREEGEQFF | TGTGCCAGCAGCTTAGCTCACCGGGAGGAAGGCGAGCAGTTCTTC
TRBJ1-3 | . | . | TRBV28 | CASSSTWGISGNTIYF | TGTGCCAGCAGTTCCACCTGGGGCATCTCTGGAAACACCATATATTTT
TRBJ2-1 | TRBD1 | few | TRBV6-1 | CASKTTGDHEQFF | TGTGCCAGCAAGACTACAGGGGATCACGAGCAGTTCTTC
TRBJ1-2 | . | . | TRBV20-1 | CSAFITGIYGYTF | TGCAGTGCTTTTATTACAGGCATCTATGGCTACACCTTC
TRBJ2-2 | TRBD1 | once | TRBV24-1 | CATSDRQGAIGGELFF | TGTGCCACCAGTGATCGACAGGGGGCGATAGGCGGGGAGCTGTTTTTT
TRBJ2-5 | TRBD2 | many | TRBV10-3 | CAIRPQAGALTYQETQYF | TGTGCCATCAGGCCCCAAGCGGGAGCGCTAACGTACCAAGAGACCCAGTACTTC
TRBJ2-3 | . | . | TRBV30 | CAWSVGGIPDTQYF | TGTGCCTGGAGTGTAGGGGGTATCCCAGATACGCAGTATTTT
TRBJ2-7 | . | . | TRBV5-1 | CASSLQAASYEQYF | TGCGCCAGCAGCTTGCAAGCGGCCTCCTACGAGCAGTACTTC
TRBJ2-2 | . | . | TRBV3-1 | CASSQGGPGELFF | TGTGCCAGCAGCCAAGGAGGACCCGGGGAGCTGTTTTTT
TRBJ2-7 | . | few | TRBV20-1 | CSAGVVPYEQYF | TGCAGTGCCGGGGTTGTTCCCTACGAGCAGTACTTC
TRBJ1-1 | . | . | TRBV11-3 | CASSLFLDTEAFF | TGTGCCAGCAGCTTATTTCTGGACACTGAAGCTTTCTTT